The clone carrying this TCR beta chain was recorded a few times. The source of the sample is a study of T-cell reconstitution after alpha-beta-depleted transplantation in children. This CDR3 comprises 12 residues. Trimming took 5 bases from V and 6 from J, leaving 10 bases between them. CDR1 and CDR2 (germline): SQVTM, ANQGSEA. Library preparation (for TCRbeta) was performed with unique molecular identifiers. TCRdb redid the calling of the PCR reads with MiXCR, one entry per CDR3 protein. The sample consists of a few hundred thousand distinct CDR3 sequences, about 9.4% of them appearing once. The clonotype was recovered from a human donor who donated a stem cell graft to a child with acute lymphoblastic leukemia. The J gene is TRBJ2-2, the V gene TRBV29-1, with D possibly matching TRBD2 (6 bases). The material sequenced was PBMCs from the stem cell graft donor, taken from the stem cell graft. The DNA for the CDR3 is TGCAGCGTTACGGGGGACGCCGGGGAGCTGTTTTTT. The encoded protein is CSVTGDAGELFF.